The 5 T cell receptor beta chains given below trace back to one sample, sequenced in a study of blood T cell repertoires in COVID-19. The table came from immunoSEQ multiplex PCR; TCRdb's copy has only in-frame clones and leaves some out. The sample shows about 300,000 clones, roughly 88% of them seen only once. Sequencing used peripheral blood. These receptors all stem from a woman in her 30s who had recovered from COVID-19.

This chain links TRBV5-6 with TRBJ1-3, with D possibly TRBD1 on 6 matching bases. Trimming cost V 4 bases and J 0 bases, with 11 bases left between them. In germline, CDR1 is SGHDT, CDR2 YYEEEE. The CDR3 is 15 residues long. The DNA of the CDR3 is TGTGCCAGCAGCCTACAGGGTCCCTCTGGAAACACCATATATTTT. Its protein is CASSLQGPSGNTIYF. The variable domain in full, completed from reference TRBV5-6 and TRBJ1-3, reads DAGVTQSPTHLIKTRGQQVTLRCSPKSGHDTVSWYQQALGQGPQFIFQYYEEEERQRGNFPDRFSGHQFPNYSSELNVNALLLGDSALYLCASSLQGPSGNTIYFGEGSWLTVV.

The table lists this clone with many counts. Within the sample, other DNA sequences also encode this same CDR3. The rearrangement uses TRBV6-5 and TRBJ2-2; D is possibly TRBD2 (5 bases). Germline V gives CDR1 MNHEY, CDR2 SVGAGI. The CDR3 spans 15 residues. The V and J ends lost 6 bases and 0 bases respectively, with 11 bases between them. The chain's CDR3 is CASRREGANTGELFF. CDR3 sequence (DNA): TGTGCCAGCAGACGAGAGGGCGCGAACACCGGGGAGCTGTTTTTT.

This chain connects TRBV6-6 to TRBJ1-6; 7 positions agree with TRBD1. Germline V gene lookup returns CDR1 MNHNY and CDR2 SVGAGI (reference sequence). This CDR3 spans 17 amino acids. The V and J ends lost 5 bases and 6 bases, in that order; junction bases with no gene match: 13. This chain's CDR3 is CASSREGYWDSNSPLHF. The CDR3 DNA is TGTGCCAGCAGTCGGGAAGGCTACTGGGACAGTAATTCACCCCTCCACTTT.

The J gene is TRBJ2-6, the V gene TRBV7-2; 7 bases match TRBD1. The germline gives CDR1 SGHTA, CDR2 FQGNSA. The V segment lost 6 bases and the J segment 0 bases; nucleotides outside the gene matches: 5. The length of the CDR3 is 16 residues. The chain's CDR3 is CASRNRGASGANVLTF. The CDR3 DNA reads TGTGCCAGCAGAAACAGGGGCGCCTCTGGGGCCAACGTCCTGACTTTC.

The chain has TRBV7-9 and TRBJ1-2, with TRBD1 matching over 8 bases. The germline gives CDR1 SEHNR, CDR2 FQNEAQ (reference sequence). CDR3 length: 16 amino acids. V lost 2 bases, J lost 6 bases, and 11 bases stayed unmatched. CDR3 sequence: CASSLTDVWTGHGYTF. The CDR3 nucleotides read TGTGCCAGCAGCTTAACCGACGTATGGACAGGGCATGGCTACACCTTC.